This record looks at one T cell receptor beta chain sequence and its context. This entry belongs to a study of Graves' ophthalmopathy and Graves' hyperthyroidism. Orbital computed tomography and thyroid ultrasound, along with TRAb, serum thyroxine and clinical symptoms, underpinned diagnosis. Researchers took RNA transcripts and amplified TCR beta CDR3 regions from them. After a first-round RT-PCR with HTBI primers, a second-round multiplex PCR was run. MiXCR, applied by TCRdb to the multiplex PCR reads, yields one record per CDR3 protein. Found here are 650,000 to 900,000 distinct CDR3 sequences, roughly two fifths of them singletons; the top ten hold 44%. V dropped 3 bases and J dropped 7 bases, with 16 bases sitting between them. CDR1 is DFQATT and CDR2 is SNEGSKA in the germline V gene (reference sequence). The CDR3 is 14 amino acids.

This chain connects TRBV20-1 to TRBJ1-5; maybe TRBD1 (6 bases). This receptor was taken from an adult man with Graves' ophthalmopathy. Sequencing was done on a sample of peripheral blood. This chain's CDR3 is CSARPDSGRQPQHF. The DNA of the CDR3 is TGCAGTGCTAGGCCGGACAGCGGACGGCAGCCCCAGCATTTT.